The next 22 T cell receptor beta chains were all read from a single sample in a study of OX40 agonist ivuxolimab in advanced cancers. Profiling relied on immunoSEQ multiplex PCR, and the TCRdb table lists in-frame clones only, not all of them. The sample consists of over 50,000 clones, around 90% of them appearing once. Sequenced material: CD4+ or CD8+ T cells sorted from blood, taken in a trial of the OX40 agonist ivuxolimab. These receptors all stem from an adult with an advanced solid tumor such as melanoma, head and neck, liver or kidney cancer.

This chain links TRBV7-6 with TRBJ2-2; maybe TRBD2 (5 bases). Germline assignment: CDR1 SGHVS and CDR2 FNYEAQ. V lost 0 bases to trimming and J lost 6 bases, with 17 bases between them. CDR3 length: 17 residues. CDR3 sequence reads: CASSLAWTDGMAGELFF. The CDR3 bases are TGTGCCAGCAGCTTAGCCTGGACGGACGGGATGGCCGGGGAGCTGTTTTTT.

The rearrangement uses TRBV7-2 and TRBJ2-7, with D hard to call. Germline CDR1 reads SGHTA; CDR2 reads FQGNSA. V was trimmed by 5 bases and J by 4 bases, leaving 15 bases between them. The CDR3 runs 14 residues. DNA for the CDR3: TGTGCCAGCAGCCCCTTTGGGTTCGGGTACGAGCAGTACTTC. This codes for CASSPFGFGYEQYF.

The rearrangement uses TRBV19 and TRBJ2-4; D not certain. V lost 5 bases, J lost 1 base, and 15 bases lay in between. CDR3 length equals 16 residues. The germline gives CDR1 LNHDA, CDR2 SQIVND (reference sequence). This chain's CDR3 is CASSLGHTRAKNIQYF. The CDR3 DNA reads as TGTGCCAGTAGTTTAGGGCACACCCGGGCCAAAAACATTCAGTACTTC.

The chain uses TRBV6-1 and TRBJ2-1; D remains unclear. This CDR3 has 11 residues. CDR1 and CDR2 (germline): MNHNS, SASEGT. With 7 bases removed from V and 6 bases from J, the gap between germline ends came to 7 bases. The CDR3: CASKRVNEQFF. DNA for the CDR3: TGTGCCAGCAAAAGGGTCAATGAGCAGTTCTTC.

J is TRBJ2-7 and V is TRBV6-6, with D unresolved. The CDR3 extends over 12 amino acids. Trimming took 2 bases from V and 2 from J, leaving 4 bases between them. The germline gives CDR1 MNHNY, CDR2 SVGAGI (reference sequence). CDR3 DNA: TGTGCCAGCAGTTACAGTGCCTACGAGCAGTACTTC. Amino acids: CASSYSAYEQYF.

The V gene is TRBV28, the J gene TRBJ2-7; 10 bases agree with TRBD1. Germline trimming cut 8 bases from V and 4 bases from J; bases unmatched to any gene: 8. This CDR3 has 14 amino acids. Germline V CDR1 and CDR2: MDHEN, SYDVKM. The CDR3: CASGRDRGIYEQYF. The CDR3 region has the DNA TGTGCCAGCGGCCGGGACAGGGGAATATACGAGCAGTACTTC.

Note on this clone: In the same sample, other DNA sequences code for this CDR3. In DNA, the CDR3 is TGTGCCAGCAGTTTATCTCCAGGGGCGATCACAGATACGCAGTATTTT. Translation: CASSLSPGAITDTQYF. This rearrangement joins TRBV27 to TRBJ2-3; D perhaps matches TRBD1 (6 bases). The CDR3 totals 16 residues. The germline gives CDR1 MNHEY, CDR2 SMNVEV (reference sequence). The V gene lost 0 bases and the J gene lost 2 bases, with 12 bases spanning the gap.

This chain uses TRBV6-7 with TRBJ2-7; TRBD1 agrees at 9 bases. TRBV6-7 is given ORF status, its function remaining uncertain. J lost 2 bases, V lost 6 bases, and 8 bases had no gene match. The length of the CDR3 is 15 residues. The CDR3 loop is CASRTGQGPPYEQYF. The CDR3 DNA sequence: TGTGCCAGCAGGACGGGACAGGGTCCTCCCTACGAGCAGTACTTC.

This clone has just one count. CDR3 coding DNA: TGTGCCAGCAGTTTGTGGGAACCCGGGACTAGCGGGAGTGGGGTGCAGGCCGGGGAGCTGTTTTTT. It is translated as CASSLWEPGTSGSGVQAGELFF. The rearrangement joins TRBV28 to TRBJ2-2, with 14 bases matching TRBD2. Germline CDR1 reads MDHEN; CDR2 reads SYDVKM. Trimming cost V 3 bases and J 6 bases; bases outside gene matches: 21. CDR3 size: 22 residues.

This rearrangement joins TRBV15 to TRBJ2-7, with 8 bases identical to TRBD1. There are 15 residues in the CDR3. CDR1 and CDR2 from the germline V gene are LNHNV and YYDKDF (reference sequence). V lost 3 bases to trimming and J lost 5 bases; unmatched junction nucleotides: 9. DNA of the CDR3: TGTGCCACCAGCAGGAGGACAGGGACTGCCGACGAGCAGTACTTC. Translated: CATSRRTGTADEQYF. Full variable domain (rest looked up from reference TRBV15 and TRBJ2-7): DAMVIQNPRYQVTQFGKPVTLSCSQTLNHNVMYWYQQKSSQAPKLLFHYYDKDFNNEADTPDNFQSRRPNTSFCFLDIRSPGLGDTAMYLCATSRRTGTADEQYFGPGTRLTVT.

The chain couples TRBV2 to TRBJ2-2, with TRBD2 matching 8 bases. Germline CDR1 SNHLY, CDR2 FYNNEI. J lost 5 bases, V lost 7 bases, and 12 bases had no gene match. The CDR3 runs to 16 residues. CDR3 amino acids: CASNGGDTGLTGELFF. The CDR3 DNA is TGTGCCAGCAACGGGGGGGACACAGGGCTGACCGGGGAGCTGTTTTTT.

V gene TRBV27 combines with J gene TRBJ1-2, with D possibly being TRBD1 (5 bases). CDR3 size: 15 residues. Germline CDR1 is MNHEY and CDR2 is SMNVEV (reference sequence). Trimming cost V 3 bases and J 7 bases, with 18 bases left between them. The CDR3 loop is CASSLGNPAQGGYTF. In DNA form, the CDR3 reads TGTGCCAGCAGTTTGGGTAATCCCGCCCAGGGTGGCTACACCTTC.

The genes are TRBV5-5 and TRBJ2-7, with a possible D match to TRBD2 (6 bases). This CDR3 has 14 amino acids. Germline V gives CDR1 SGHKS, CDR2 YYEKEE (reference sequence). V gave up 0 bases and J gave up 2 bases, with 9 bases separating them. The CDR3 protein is CASSLGRGPYEQYF. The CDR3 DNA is TGTGCCAGCAGCTTGGGGAGGGGCCCCTACGAGCAGTACTTC.

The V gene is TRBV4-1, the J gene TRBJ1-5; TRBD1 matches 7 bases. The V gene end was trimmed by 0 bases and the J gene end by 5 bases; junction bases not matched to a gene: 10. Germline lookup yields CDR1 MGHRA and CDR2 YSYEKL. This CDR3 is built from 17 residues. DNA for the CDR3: TGCGCCAGCAGCCAAGACCCCGCCGGGACAGAGTATCAGCCCCAGCATTTT. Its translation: CASSQDPAGTEYQPQHF.

CDR3 DNA sequence: TGCGCCAGCACCCTGACAGTGAGCTCCTACGAGCAGTACTTC. Protein: CASTLTVSSYEQYF. This rearrangement joins TRBV5-1 to TRBJ2-7; TRBD1 might be the D (5 bases). Germline CDR1 reads SGHRS; CDR2 reads YFSETQ. This CDR3 has 14 residues. Trimming stripped 6 bases from V and 0 bases from J, with 13 bases between.

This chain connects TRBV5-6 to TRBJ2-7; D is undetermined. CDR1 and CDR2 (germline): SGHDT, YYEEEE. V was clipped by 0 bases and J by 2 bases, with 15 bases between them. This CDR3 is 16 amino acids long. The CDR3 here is CASSLGSTSFTYEQYF. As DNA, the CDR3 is TGTGCCAGCAGCTTGGGGTCCACCTCATTCACCTACGAGCAGTACTTC.

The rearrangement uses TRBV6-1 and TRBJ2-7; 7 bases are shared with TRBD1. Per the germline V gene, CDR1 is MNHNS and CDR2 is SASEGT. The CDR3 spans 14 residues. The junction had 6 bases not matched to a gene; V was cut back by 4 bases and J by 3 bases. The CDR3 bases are TGTGCCAGCAGTGGAACAGGGGATTTCTACGAGCAGTACTTC. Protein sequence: CASSGTGDFYEQYF.

CDR3 sequence reads: CASRPGLAGYEQYF. For the CDR3, the DNA is TGTGCCAGCAGACCCGGACTAGCGGGTTACGAGCAGTACTTC. The genes are TRBV6-6 and TRBJ2-7, with 11 bases aligning to TRBD2. The trim removed 6 bases at V and 4 bases at J, leaving 5 bases unmatched. Germline CDR1 reads MNHNY; CDR2 reads SVGAGI (reference sequence). The CDR3 sequence is 14 residues long.

The CDR3 spells CAWSAPGQTYEQYF. CDR3 bases: TGTGCCTGGAGCGCTCCAGGGCAAACCTACGAGCAGTACTTC. The chain is built from TRBV30 and TRBJ2-7, with a possible D match to TRBD1 (5 bases). CDR1 and CDR2 from the germline V gene are GTSNPN and SVGIG (reference sequence). V was shortened by 3 bases and J by 2 bases, with 14 bases between the two germline ends. This CDR3 has 14 amino acids.

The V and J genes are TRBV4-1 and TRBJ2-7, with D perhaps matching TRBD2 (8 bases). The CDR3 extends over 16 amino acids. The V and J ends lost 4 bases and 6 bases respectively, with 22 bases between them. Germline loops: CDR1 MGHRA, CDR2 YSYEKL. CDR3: CASSLIPGLGGSEQYF. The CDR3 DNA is TGCGCCAGCAGCCTCATACCGGGACTAGGGGGCTCCGAGCAGTACTTC.

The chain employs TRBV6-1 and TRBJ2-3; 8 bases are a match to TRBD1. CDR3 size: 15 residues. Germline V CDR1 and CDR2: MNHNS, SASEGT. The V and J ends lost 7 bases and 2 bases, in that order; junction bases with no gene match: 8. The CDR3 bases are TGTGCCAGCATACAGACAGGGGCTCACACAGATACGCAGTATTTT. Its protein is CASIQTGAHTDTQYF.

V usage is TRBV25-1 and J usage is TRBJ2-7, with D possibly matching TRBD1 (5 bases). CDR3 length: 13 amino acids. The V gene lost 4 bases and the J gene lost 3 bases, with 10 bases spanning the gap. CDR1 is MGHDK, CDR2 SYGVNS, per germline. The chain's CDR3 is CASSAWGIYEQYF. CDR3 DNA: TGTGCCAGCAGTGCTTGGGGCATCTACGAGCAGTACTTC.